This T cell receptor beta chain comes out of a study of regulatory T cells in long-lasting Graves disease (dated by TCRdb to the early 2020s). The study in broad terms: Persistent Graves' disease was defined as antithyroid drug treatment for over 5 years with persistently positive TSH receptor autoantibodies. TCR sequencing covered approximately 13 persistent and around 20 newly diagnosed Graves' disease patients, 33 samples in total. Patients with persistent Graves' disease were compared with patients with newly diagnosed Graves' disease using TCR sequencing and RNA sequencing of peripheral blood. The study took place in China and was registered as a clinical trial. On average, persistent Graves' disease patients in the clinical cohort had been on antithyroid drugs for approximately 10 years. Paper-wide results and their limitations: Compared with newly diagnosed patients, patients with persistent Graves' disease had lower TCR Shannon entropy and fewer highly expanded clones, which suggests clonal expansion. Peripheral blood alone was examined, since thyroid tissue, which constituted the primary lesion, could not be accessed. The small sample size was acknowledged by the authors as a limitation that may reduce accuracy. Sequencing and analysis were restricted to the TCR beta chain. Persistent patients shared more public clonotypes among themselves (around 3,000) than newly diagnosed patients did (about 1,000).

Preparation of the library involved multiplex PCR. Sequencing relied on an Illumina HiSeq 4000. To build TCR beta libraries, CDR3 regions were amplified by Arm-PCR using iRepertoire HTBI primers. Gel purification was performed on PCR products prior to sequencing. In the paper's pipeline: A total of 62 TRBV and approximately 15 TRBJ segments were identified across samples and were used for gene usage analysis of CDR3 amino acid clonotypes. Filtered high-quality paired reads were merged into contigs using COPE and FqMerger. BLAST was used to align contigs to IMGT TRBV, TRBD and TRBJ reference genes, and CDR3 was defined according to IMGT. Any clonotype with a frequency above 0.1% was counted as a highly expanded clone. Shannon entropy was used to measure repertoire diversity, and the Gini coefficient was used to measure V-J evenness. Public clonotypes were defined as clonotypes shared by more than one individual. Using fastp at Q25 and MiXCR, TCRdb reprocessed the public reads and kept productive beta chains. Each CDR3 protein gets just one entry, which takes the most common genes and DNA from the rows behind it. The V and J calls here are based on TCRdb, not the publication. The sample records roughly 450,000 distinct CDR3 sequences, about 20% of which are singletons. The ten largest clonotypes hold 7.8% of the sample.

The time point label, as the study defines it: persistent/refractory GD, antithyroid drugs over 5 years with positive TRAb. For both TCR sequencing and RNA sequencing, RNA was extracted from PBMCs using TRIzol. The diagnosis of Graves' disease followed American Thyroid Association guidelines. Patients were recruited from an endocrinology department in Xi'an, China. Each patient gave 7 to 9.5 milliliters of peripheral blood, collected in an EDTA anticoagulant tube. Ficoll Paque Plus density gradient separation was used to isolate PBMCs, and no further T cell sorting was done. An Agilent 2100 Bioanalyzer and agarose gel were used to check RNA quality, while a NanoDrop 2000 measured RNA concentration. The table lists this clonotype with many counts. The antigen it binds to is not known. Base qualities were left out, and no much larger clone turns up one base away. This clonotype was sampled from a female donor with Graves disease. This sample comprised peripheral blood mononuclear cells (PBMCs), obtained when the disease was refractory, from a patient treated with antithyroid drugs.

The CDR3 protein: CACGASGRGNQETQYF. The bases are TGTGCCTGTGGGGCTAGCGGGAGGGGAAACCAAGAGACCCAGTACTTC. The sequence links TRBV11-2 to TRBJ2-5, with 12 bases aligning to TRBD2. Ends trimmed: V by 11 bases, J by 0 bases; bases unmatched to a gene: 10. The CDR3 holds 16 amino acids from the cysteine to the phenylalanine. Only CDR3 DNA remains: 48 bases, in frame from the first base. CDR1 and CDR2, per the germline V gene, are SGHAT and FQNNGV. Reference TRBV11-2 and TRBJ2-5 proteins supply the regions before and after the CDR3; the full variable domain is: EAGVAQSPRYKIIEKRQSVAFWCNPISGHATLYWYQQILGQGPKLLIQFQNNGVVDDSQLPKDRFSAERLKGVDSTLKIQPAKLEDSAVYLCACGASGRGNQETQYFGPGTRLLVL.